This TCR beta chain appears in the sequencing data of a study of blood T cell repertoires in COVID-19. The wider study: Acute and convalescent COVID-19 samples came from the United States, Italy and Spain.

Enrollment of patients from Seattle took place during active infection, with longitudinal follow-up. As originally analysed: Amplification of reference gene primers was used by the study to estimate nucleated cell counts. Sequencing was performed with immunoSEQ multiplex PCR; in TCRdb, only in-frame clones are kept and a portion is missing. D and trimming were read from the DNA, whereas the V and J calls and clone size are those reported in that table. Among approximately 45,000 clones listed, roughly 89% were seen once. V trimming: 3 bases; J trimming: 5 bases; junction bases outside the gene matches: 5. This CDR3 region has 16 residues. Germline CDR1 reads KGHSH; CDR2 reads LQKENI.

What was sequenced was peripheral blood. The chain recombines TRBV18 with TRBJ2-1; 12 nucleotides agree with TRBD2. The TCR sequence derives from a man aged 35-49 years with COVID-19, enrolled during active disease. The CDR3 DNA follows: TGTGCCAGCTCACCCAGACTAGCGGGAGAAAACAATGAGCAGTTCTTC. It specifies CASSPRLAGENNEQFF.